In this sample, the clone carrying this T cell receptor beta chain turned up many times. The data derive from a study of early T cells in non-severe SARS-CoV-2 infection. CDR3 size: 18 residues. The ends lost 0 bases at V and 6 bases at J; junction bases unmatched: 9. Germline CDR1 SGHRS, CDR2 YFSETQ. MiXCR was run by TCRdb on the 5' RACE reads, yielding one entry per CDR3 protein. This repertoire shows about 30,000 distinct CDR3 sequences, about 4.5% found once; its top ten account for under 6%. This sequence was found in an adult who was a healthcare worker with PCR-confirmed SARS-CoV-2 infection or an uninfected control (not recorded which). Sequencing used whole blood, obtained at baseline. This chain joins TRBV5-1 and TRBJ2-1; 13 nucleotides align to TRBD2. The CDR3 protein is CASSLGGLAGQMGNEQFF. CDR3 DNA: TGCGCCAGCAGCTTGGGGGGACTAGCGGGACAGATGGGCAATGAGCAGTTCTTC.